This TCR beta chain was identified in a study of Ad26.COV2.S vaccination and SARS-CoV-2 variants. Study in general: Ad26.COV2.S given intramuscularly, once or twice 56 days apart. Points from the study as a whole: The breadth of spike-specific CD8+ and CD4+ T cell responses after vaccination was reportedly substantial.

TCRdb keeps only in-frame clones here, not all; method: immunoSEQ multiplex PCR. Of about 320,000 clones listed, just over 85% were seen once; the top ten hold around 1.9%. In regard to this clone: The antigen is undetermined.

Treatment: approximately 18 received Ad26.COV2.S at low or high dose, single or two shots; 5 received placebo; per-sample allocation not given. On day 63 after the first injection, vaccine and placebo recipients gave samples. Germline trimming cut 2 bases from V and 4 bases from J; bases unmatched to any gene: 1. The CDR3 contains 13 residues. Germline-derived CDR1 and CDR2 are MNHEY and SMNVEV (reference sequence). This chain joins TRBV27 and TRBJ2-5; 7 bases fit TRBD1. Sequencing used peripheral blood, obtained in a trial of Ad26.COV2.S vaccine versus placebo. This sequence was found in a person between 18 and 59 years old who received the Ad26.COV2.S COVID-19 vaccine or a placebo. CDR3: CASSLTGVETQYF. CDR3 sequence (DNA): TGTGCCAGCAGTTTAACAGGGGTAGAGACCCAGTACTTC.